This entry features one T cell receptor beta chain sequence. This specimen belongs to a study of blood T cell repertoires in COVID-19. Some clones are missing from TCRdb's copy, which holds only in-frame ones; the method was immunoSEQ multiplex PCR. The sample consists of some 260,000 clones, roughly 84% of them appearing once. Germline V gene data show CDR1 as SGHRS and CDR2 as YFSETQ. Trimming at V came to 3 bases and at J to 9 bases, leaving 7 bases not matched to a gene. The CDR3 sequence is 16 residues long. This TCR derives from a woman between 35 and 50 years old with active or convalescent COVID-19. The specimen was peripheral blood. The chain joins TRBV5-1 to TRBJ2-1; 15 bases match TRBD2. The CDR3 loop is CASSWTSGGVTGEQFF. The DNA of the CDR3 is TGCGCCAGCAGCTGGACTAGCGGGGGGGTTACCGGTGAGCAGTTCTTC.